The clone carrying this TCR beta chain was counted between two and nine times. What it recognizes is unknown. At the DNA level, this CDR3 is encoded by other sequences in the same sample as well. This sample stems from a study of cytomegalovirus exposure and HLA in healthy donors. Overall study results and limits: The study dropped some indistinguishable V segments, TRBV6-2 and TRBV6-3 among them. Further analysis, carried out later, found HLA-associated TCR beta chains more clonally expanded than equally common other chains. It is likely that the observed cluster of highly shared sequence variants was a sequencing artifact.

The V segment lost 4 bases and the J segment 5 bases; nucleotides outside the gene matches: 5. Germline lookup yields CDR1 SGHRS and CDR2 YFSETQ. The CDR3 is made up of 14 amino acids. PCR involved 60 Vbeta and 13 Jbeta primers. Clones were sequenced by immunoSEQ multiplex PCR, and TCRdb holds only the in-frame ones, with some missing. Altogether under 150,000 clones are present, approximately 10% being singletons, with the ten largest covering roughly 7%. What was sequenced was PBMCs. The TCR sequence derives from a woman between 40 and 50 years old in good health and CMV-seropositive. The genes are TRBV5-1 and TRBJ2-5; 10 bases are a match to TRBD1. Here the CDR3 reads CASSPGTGVETQYF. CDR3 in DNA: TGCGCCAGCAGCCCTGGGACAGGGGTCGAGACCCAGTACTTC.